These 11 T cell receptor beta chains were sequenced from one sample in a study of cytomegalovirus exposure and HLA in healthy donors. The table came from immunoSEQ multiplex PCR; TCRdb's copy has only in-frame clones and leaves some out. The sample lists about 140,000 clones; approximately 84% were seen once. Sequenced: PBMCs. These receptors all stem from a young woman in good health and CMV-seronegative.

The chain's CDR3 is CASSQGQGWVQPQHF. The CDR3 DNA follows: TGTGCCAGCAGCCAAGGACAGGGGTGGGTTCAGCCCCAGCATTTT. The chain has TRBV5-8 and TRBJ1-5; 9 positions match TRBD1. Germline-derived CDR1 and CDR2 are SGHTS and YDEGEE. V dropped 4 bases and J dropped 6; count of bases not matched to a gene: 8. CDR3 length: 15 amino acids. The variable domain in full, with the rest retrieved from reference TRBV5-8 and TRBJ1-5, is EAGVTQSPTHLIKTRGQQATLRCSPISGHTSVYWYQQALGLGLQFLLWYDEGEERNRGNFPPRFSGRQFPNYSSELNVNALELEDSALYLCASSQGQGWVQPQHFGDGTRLSIL.

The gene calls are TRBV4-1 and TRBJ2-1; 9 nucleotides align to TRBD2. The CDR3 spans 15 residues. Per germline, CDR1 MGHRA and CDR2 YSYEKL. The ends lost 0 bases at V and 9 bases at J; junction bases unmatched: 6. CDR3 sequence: CASSQDPGLAFEQFF. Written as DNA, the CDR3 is TGCGCCAGCAGCCAAGACCCGGGACTAGCTTTTGAGCAGTTCTTC.

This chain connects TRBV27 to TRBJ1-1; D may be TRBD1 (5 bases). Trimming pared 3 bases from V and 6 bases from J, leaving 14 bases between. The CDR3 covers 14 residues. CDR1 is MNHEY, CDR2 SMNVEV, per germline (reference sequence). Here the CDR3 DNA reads TGTGCCAGCAGTTTGACGGGGGAGGCAGCTGAAGCTTTCTTT. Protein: CASSLTGEAAEAFF.

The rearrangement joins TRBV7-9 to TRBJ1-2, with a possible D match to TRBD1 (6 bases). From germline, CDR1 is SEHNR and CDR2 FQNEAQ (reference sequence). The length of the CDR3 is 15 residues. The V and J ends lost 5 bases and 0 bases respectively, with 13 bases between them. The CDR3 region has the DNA TGTGCCAGCAGCCCTACACAGGGTCCTAACTATGGCTACACCTTC. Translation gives CASSPTQGPNYGYTF.

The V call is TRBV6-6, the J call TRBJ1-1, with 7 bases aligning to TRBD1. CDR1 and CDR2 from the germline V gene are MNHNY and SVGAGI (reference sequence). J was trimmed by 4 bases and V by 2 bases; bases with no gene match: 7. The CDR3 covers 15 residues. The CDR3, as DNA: TGTGCCAGCAGTTACGAGGGGGCTACGAGCACTGAAGCTTTCTTT. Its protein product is CASSYEGATSTEAFF.

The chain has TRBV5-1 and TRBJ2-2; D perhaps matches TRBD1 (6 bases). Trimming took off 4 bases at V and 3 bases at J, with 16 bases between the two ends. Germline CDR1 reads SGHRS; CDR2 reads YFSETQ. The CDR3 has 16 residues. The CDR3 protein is CASSDDRHRDTGELFF. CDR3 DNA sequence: TGCGCCAGCAGCGATGACAGGCACAGGGACACCGGGGAGCTGTTTTTT.

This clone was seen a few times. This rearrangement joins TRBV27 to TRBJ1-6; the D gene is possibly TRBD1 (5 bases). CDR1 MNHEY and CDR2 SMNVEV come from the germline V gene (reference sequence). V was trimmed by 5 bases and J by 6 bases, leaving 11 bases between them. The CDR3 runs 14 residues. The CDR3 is CASSDRGLNSPLHF. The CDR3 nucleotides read TGTGCCAGCAGTGACCGGGGACTTAATTCACCCCTCCACTTT.

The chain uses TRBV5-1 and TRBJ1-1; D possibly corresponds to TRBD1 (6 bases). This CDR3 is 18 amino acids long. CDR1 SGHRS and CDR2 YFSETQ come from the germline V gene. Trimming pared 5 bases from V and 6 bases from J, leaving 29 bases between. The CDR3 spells CASSTGTTINFMRAEAFF. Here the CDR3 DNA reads TGCGCCAGCAGTACCGGGACAACGATAAATTTTATGCGGGCTGAAGCTTTCTTT.

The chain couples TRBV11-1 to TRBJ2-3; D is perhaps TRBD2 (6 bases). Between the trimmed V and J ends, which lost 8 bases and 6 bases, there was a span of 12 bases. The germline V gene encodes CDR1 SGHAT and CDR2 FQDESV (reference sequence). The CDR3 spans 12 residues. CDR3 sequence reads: CASGRAGDTQYF. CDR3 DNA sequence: TGTGCCAGCGGGCGGGCGGGGGATACGCAGTATTTT.

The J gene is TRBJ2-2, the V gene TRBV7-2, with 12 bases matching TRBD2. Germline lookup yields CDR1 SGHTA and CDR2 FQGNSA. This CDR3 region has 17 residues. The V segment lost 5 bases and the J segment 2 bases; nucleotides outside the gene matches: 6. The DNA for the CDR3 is TGTGCCAGCAGCCGCTCTAGCGGGGGGGTTAACACCGGGGAGCTGTTTTTT. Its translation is CASSRSSGGVNTGELFF.

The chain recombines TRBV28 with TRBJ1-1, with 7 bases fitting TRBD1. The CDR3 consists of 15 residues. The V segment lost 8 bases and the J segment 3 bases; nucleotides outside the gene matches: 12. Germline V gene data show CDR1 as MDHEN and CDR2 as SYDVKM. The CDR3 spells CASGYRGPKDTEAFF. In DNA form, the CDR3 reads TGTGCCAGCGGATACAGGGGCCCCAAGGACACTGAAGCTTTCTTT.